A single sample is the source of the 20 T cell receptor beta chains below, sequenced in a study of cytomegalovirus exposure and HLA in healthy donors. PCR used 60 Vbeta primers and 13 Jbeta primers. Produced via immunoSEQ multiplex PCR; TCRdb's table is partial and in-frame only. The data show around 110,000 clones, with just under 70% seen just once and roughly 9% held by the top ten. Sequenced material: PBMCs. The receptor set was obtained from a young man in good health and CMV-seropositive.

The CDR3 loop is CASSVGLAGISLQETQYF. CDR3 DNA sequence: TGTGCCAGCAGCGTAGGCCTAGCGGGGATAAGCCTCCAAGAGACCCAGTACTTC. The V gene is TRBV9, the J gene TRBJ2-5; 9 positions match TRBD2. CDR1 SGDLS and CDR2 YYNGEE come from the germline V gene. Trimming at V came to 0 bases and at J to 1 base, leaving 10 bases not matched to a gene. The CDR3 has 18 residues.

The chain carries TRBV5-6 and TRBJ1-4; a weak D match, TRBD1 (5 bases). Germline-derived CDR1 and CDR2 are SGHDT and YYEEEE. V was pared by 5 bases and J by 7 bases, with 18 bases between. The CDR3 contains 15 residues. CDR3 nucleotide sequence: TGTGCCAGCAGAGGGTGGGGCGGGGAGGCTGAAAAACTGTTTTTT. Encoded protein: CASRGWGGEAEKLFF.

This clone has more than one count but fewer than ten. This sequence joins TRBV6-1 and TRBJ1-1, with TRBD1 identical over 9 bases. V lost 1 base and J lost 0; bases outside the gene matches: 12. The CDR3 runs to 19 residues. Germline V lookup: CDR1 MNHNS, CDR2 SASEGT. CDR3 sequence reads: CASSEGPGQGYLMNTEAFF. CDR3 in DNA: TGTGCCAGCAGTGAAGGACCGGGACAGGGTTACCTCATGAACACTGAAGCTTTCTTT.

The chain carries TRBV27 and TRBJ1-1; 7 nucleotides agree with TRBD1. Per the germline V gene, CDR1 is MNHEY and CDR2 is SMNVEV (reference sequence). The CDR3 is 15 amino acids. V trimming: 5 bases; J trimming: 1 base; junction bases outside the gene matches: 7. The CDR3 here is CASSLYGTANTEAFF. The CDR3 DNA reads as TGTGCCAGCAGTCTATATGGGACAGCGAACACTGAAGCTTTCTTT.

This clone was detected once. The chain combines TRBV4-1 with TRBJ1-1; TRBD1 matches at 7 bases. From germline, CDR1 is MGHRA and CDR2 YSYEKL. Trimming at V came to 5 bases and at J to 3 bases, leaving 9 bases not matched to a gene. The CDR3 contains 15 residues. The CDR3: CASSKITGVHTEAFF. Here the CDR3 DNA reads TGCGCCAGCAGCAAAATAACAGGGGTTCACACTGAAGCTTTCTTT.

This chain links TRBV2 with TRBJ1-1; D not certain. Germline V gives CDR1 SNHLY, CDR2 FYNNEI. The CDR3 sequence is 15 residues long. V was shortened by 7 bases and J by 0 bases, with 15 bases between the two germline ends. This chain's CDR3 is CASIPDRGMNTEAFF. The CDR3 nucleotides read TGTGCCAGCATCCCGGATCGGGGTATGAACACTGAAGCTTTCTTT. The variable domain in full, with the rest retrieved from reference TRBV2 and TRBJ1-1, is EPEVTQTPSHQVTQMGQEVILRCVPISNHLYFYWYRQILGQKVEFLVSFYNNEISEKSEIFDDQFSVERPDGSNFTLKIRSTKLEDSAMYFCASIPDRGMNTEAFFGQGTRLTVV.

The chain has TRBV9 and TRBJ2-2, with 8 bases fitting TRBD2. Trimming at V came to 6 bases and at J to 0 bases, leaving 4 bases not matched to a gene. Germline CDR1 and CDR2: SGDLS and YYNGEE. The CDR3 totals 15 residues. The chain's CDR3 is CASKASGSNTGELFF. CDR3 in DNA: TGTGCCAGCAAAGCTAGCGGGTCGAACACCGGGGAGCTGTTTTTT.

This clone has more than one count but fewer than ten. This rearrangement joins TRBV29-1 to TRBJ1-1, with D possibly TRBD1 on 6 matching bases. The germline gives CDR1 SQVTM, CDR2 ANQGSEA. Trimming removed 7 bases from V and 1 base from J, with 10 bases in between. CDR3 length: 12 amino acids. The DNA of the CDR3 is TGCAGCGCGATGACAGGGAACACTGAAGCTTTCTTT. Amino acids: CSAMTGNTEAFF.

This chain uses TRBV9 with TRBJ1-3, with 8 bases identical to TRBD1. The CDR3 totals 16 residues. J lost 4 bases, V lost 3 bases, and 9 bases had no gene match. Per germline, CDR1 SGDLS and CDR2 YYNGEE. The CDR3, as DNA: TGTGCCAGCAGCGGACTACAGGGGGTGACGGGAAACACCATATATTTT. This codes for CASSGLQGVTGNTIYF.

The J gene is TRBJ1-2, the V gene TRBV18; 7 bases line up with TRBD1. Germline CDR1 and CDR2: KGHSH and LQKENI. With 4 bases clipped from V and 8 bases from J, the junction kept 10 bases outside the gene matches. The CDR3 length is 14 residues. CDR3 in DNA: TGTGCCAGCTCACTAAAGGGACAGCTCTCCGGCTACACCTTC. Protein: CASSLKGQLSGYTF.

This clone was seen a few times. The chain joins TRBV2 to TRBJ2-3, with a possible D match to TRBD2 (5 bases). Trimming shortened V by 3 bases and J by 2 bases, and 9 bases separated the two germline ends. The CDR3 runs to 14 residues. CDR1 is SNHLY and CDR2 is FYNNEI in the germline V gene. This CDR3 is CASSDGENTDTQYF. Written as DNA, the CDR3 is TGTGCCAGCAGTGATGGGGAGAACACAGATACGCAGTATTTT. Based on the CDR3 plus reference TRBV2 and TRBJ2-3, the full variable domain is EPEVTQTPSHQVTQMGQEVILRCVPISNHLYFYWYRQILGQKVEFLVSFYNNEISEKSEIFDDQFSVERPDGSNFTLKIRSTKLEDSAMYFCASSDGENTDTQYFGPGTRLTVL.

This sequence joins TRBV7-9 and TRBJ2-1, with 8 bases identical to TRBD2. CDR1 and CDR2 (germline): SEHNR, FQNEAQ (reference sequence). This CDR3 region has 13 residues. Unmatched junction bases numbered 5, after V lost 3 bases and J lost 10 bases. The CDR3 DNA sequence: TGTGCCAGCAGCTTTGGGACTAGTCACGAGCAGTTCTTC. It yields the protein CASSFGTSHEQFF.

This clone turned up a few times. The genes are TRBV2 and TRBJ1-2; a possible D gene is TRBD1 (6 bases). In germline, CDR1 is SNHLY, CDR2 FYNNEI. Deletions cut 5 bases from V and 3 bases from J, with 7 bases between. The CDR3 sequence is 12 residues long. The CDR3 DNA is TGTGCCAGCAGTAACAGGGACTATGGCTACACCTTC. This gives the protein CASSNRDYGYTF.

J is TRBJ1-6 and V is TRBV4-2, with TRBD1 as a possible D gene (5 bases). CDR1 is LGHNA and CDR2 is YNFKEQ in the germline V gene. The CDR3 has 17 residues. Deletions cut 4 bases from V and 6 bases from J, with 19 bases between. The chain's CDR3 is CASSPWGGVEFNSPLHF. In DNA, the CDR3 is TGTGCCAGCAGCCCGTGGGGGGGGGTTGAGTTTAATTCACCCCTCCACTTT.

The chain recombines TRBV28 with TRBJ2-1; D is perhaps TRBD1 (6 bases). The germline CDR1 and CDR2 sequences are MDHEN and SYDVKM. The CDR3 is 13 residues long. V was clipped by 6 bases and J by 4 bases, with 10 bases between them. In DNA form, the CDR3 reads TGTGCCAGCAGGGTGGGGGCGTACAATGAGCAGTTCTTC. Protein product: CASRVGAYNEQFF.

The chain is built from TRBV6-5 and TRBJ2-1; weak D call: TRBD2 (5 bases). Trimming cost V 6 bases and J 9 bases, with 18 bases left between them. The CDR3 contains 14 residues. Germline loops: CDR1 MNHEY, CDR2 SVGAGI. In nucleotides, the CDR3 is TGTGCCAGCAGCCTTACCGAGGGTATCAGTGAGCAGTTCTTC. Translating it yields CASSLTEGISEQFF.

V is TRBV30 and J is TRBJ2-7; possibly TRBD1 for D (6 bases). The CDR3 is 14 residues long. From germline, CDR1 is GTSNPN and CDR2 SVGIG (reference sequence). V shed 7 bases and J shed 5 bases, with 21 bases lying between them. CDR3 bases: TGTGCCTCCCTTGGGGGTACAGGGCTAAACGAGCAGTACTTC. The encoded protein is CASLGGTGLNEQYF.

The chain combines TRBV4-3 with TRBJ1-2; D perhaps matches TRBD1 (5 bases). Germline loops: CDR1 LGHNA, CDR2 YSLEER. There are 18 residues in the CDR3. The ends were cut back, 2 bases at V and 5 bases at J, with 24 bases in the middle. In DNA form, the CDR3 reads TGCGCCAGCAGCCAAAGCCGCATAGTGGTAGGGGATCTTTATGGCTACACCTTC. This translates into CASSQSRIVVGDLYGYTF.

The J gene is TRBJ2-3, the V gene TRBV18; TRBD2 matches 9 bases. Germline V gene lookup returns CDR1 KGHSH and CDR2 LQKENI. Germline trimming cut 3 bases from V and 4 bases from J; bases unmatched to any gene: 5. The CDR3 totals 15 residues. The CDR3 spells CASSPLAGVADTQYF. The CDR3 nucleotides are TGTGCCAGCTCACCCTTAGCGGGAGTGGCAGATACGCAGTATTTT.

The chain has TRBV5-1 and TRBJ1-4, with D possibly TRBD1 on 5 matching bases. This CDR3 has 14 residues. Trimming removed 2 bases from V and 6 bases from J, with 11 bases in between. Germline-derived CDR1 and CDR2 are SGHRS and YFSETQ. The CDR3 DNA sequence: TGCGCCAGCAGCTTCCAAGGAGGGGATGAAAAACTGTTTTTT. This encodes CASSFQGGDEKLFF.